This T cell receptor beta chain was identified during a study of beta chain features in type 1 diabetes. Study-level results: A PCR bias possibly favoring shorter templates would apply equally to patients and controls. Shortening of TCRB CDR3s, moderate but significant, appeared in all four CD4+ subsets of Type 1 diabetes patients.

The whole isolated RNA underwent reverse transcription, so sequencing captured expressed TCRB transcripts. Measured with immunoSEQ multiplex PCR; TCRdb has only the in-frame clones, and not every one. The table has hundreds of thousands of clones, more than 12% seen once. Based on CD45RO/CCR7/CD25/CD127/CD95/CD27, CD4+ regulatory, stem cell-like memory, naive and central memory cells were sorted. Worth noting for this clone: Its antigen remains unknown.

The CDR3 contains 13 residues. The germline CDR1 and CDR2 sequences are SNHLY and FYNNEI. The V and J ends lost 10 bases and 3 bases respectively, with 15 bases between them. This clonotype was obtained from a man between 18 and 35 years old with type 1 diabetes. Sequencing used naive CD4+ T cells from blood. The chain couples TRBV2 to TRBJ1-1; unclear D gene. DNA for the CDR3: TGTGCCACTCGTTTACTTCGAGACACTGAAGCTTTCTTT. This encodes CATRLLRDTEAFF.